Listed below are T cell receptor beta chains from one sample, sequenced in a study of regulatory T cells in long-lasting Graves disease. From the multiplex PCR reads, TCRdb called clonotypes with MiXCR, one entry per CDR3 protein. The table lists more than 450,000 distinct CDR3 sequences, 16% of them singletons. This sample was shared with a second study, whose subject was T cells in Graves' hyperthyroidism and ophthalmopathy.

Sequenced material: peripheral blood mononuclear cells (PBMCs), taken at new diagnosis, from a patient treated with antithyroid drugs. The receptors were gathered from a man aged 40-55 years with Graves disease. Each CDR3 is given with its conserved first and last residue. D genes are given only for firm matches. Clone size is shown for a subset of rows, as once, few, many or a class of expanded clone.

D: .
V: TRBV19
size: few
J: TRBJ2-1
DNA: TGTGCCAGTAGTGGGGTCAGGGGTGTAACCTACAATGAGCAGTTCTTC
CDR3: CASSGVRGVTYNEQFF

D: .
V: TRBV7-8
size: many
J: TRBJ2-5
DNA: TGTGCCAGCAGTCTAATAAGCAGGGGCGAGACCCAGTACTTC
CDR3: CASSLISRGETQYF

D: TRBD1
V: TRBV11-2
size: many
J: TRBJ1-1
DNA: TGTGCCAGCAGCTTACCTACAGGGGCCACTGAAGCTTTCTTT
CDR3: CASSLPTGATEAFF

D: .
V: TRBV6-1
size: many
J: TRBJ2-2
DNA: TGTGCCAGCAGTGAAGGAAGGGGGAACACCGGGGAGCTGTTTTTT
CDR3: CASSEGRGNTGELFF

D: TRBD1
V: TRBV9
size: few
J: TRBJ1-1
DNA: TGTGCCAGCAGCGCCGGGACAGGGTATTCTGAAGCTTTCTTT
CDR3: CASSAGTGYSEAFF

D: TRBD2
V: TRBV24-1
size: many
J: TRBJ2-5
DNA: TGTGCCACCAGTGACCCAGCGCCTAGCGGGGGTTTCGAGACCCAGTACTTC
CDR3: CATSDPAPSGGFETQYF

D: .
V: TRBV11-2
size: .
J: TRBJ2-3
DNA: TGTGCCAGCAAGATTGGGGCAGCGACAGATACGCAGTATTTT
CDR3: CASKIGAATDTQYF

D: .
V: TRBV5-1
size: .
J: TRBJ2-5
DNA: TGCGCCAGCAGCACACCCAATTTGGAGACCCAGTACTTC
CDR3: CASSTPNLETQYF

D: .
V: TRBV20-1
size: many
J: TRBJ2-7
DNA: TGCAGTGCTAGCTTGTTGGCAGGGGTGGCCTCCGAGCAGTACTTC
CDR3: CSASLLAGVASEQYF

D: TRBD2
V: TRBV30
size: many
J: TRBJ2-1
DNA: TGTGCCTTGCGGACTAGCCCTGACGCTGAGCAGTTCTTC
CDR3: CALRTSPDAEQFF

D: .
V: TRBV28
size: many
J: TRBJ2-7
DNA: TGTGCCAGCACCTTAGGGACCCTCTACGAGCAGTACTTC
CDR3: CASTLGTLYEQYF

D: .
V: TRBV28
size: many
J: TRBJ1-4
DNA: TGTGCCAGCAGCCCCCTAAGGAAAGAAAAACTGTTTTTT
CDR3: CASSPLRKEKLFF

D: .
V: TRBV28
size: many
J: TRBJ2-5
DNA: TGTGCCAGCAGGGGCGCGGGACGGATCCAAGAGACCCAGTACTTC
CDR3: CASRGAGRIQETQYF

D: .
V: TRBV5-1
size: many
J: TRBJ1-2
DNA: TGCGCCAGCAGCTTGGCGAGGGGTGAAGACTATGGCTACACCTTC
CDR3: CASSLARGEDYGYTF

D: TRBD2
V: TRBV10-3
size: many
J: TRBJ2-7
DNA: TGTGCCATCAGTCTCTCCGGGACTAGCGGGAAGGGCTCCTACGAGCAGTACTTC
CDR3: CAISLSGTSGKGSYEQYF

D: TRBD2
V: TRBV27
size: .
J: TRBJ2-2
DNA: TGTGCCAGCAGTTCACTAGCGGGAGGGCCGACCGGGGAGCTGTTTTTT
CDR3: CASSSLAGGPTGELFF

D: .
V: TRBV5-1
size: .
J: TRBJ1-3
DNA: TGCGCCAGCAGCTTAGAAGGAACTCTCACTGGAAACACCATATATTTT
CDR3: CASSLEGTLTGNTIYF

D: .
V: TRBV10-3
size: .
J: TRBJ1-6
DNA: TGTGCCATCAGTGGGACAGAGAATTCACCCCTCCACTTT
CDR3: CAISGTENSPLHF

D: TRBD1
V: TRBV5-1
size: many
J: TRBJ2-3
DNA: TGCGCCAGCAGTTCCCGGACAGGGGTGGGCACAGATACGCAGTATTTT
CDR3: CASSSRTGVGTDTQYF

D: TRBD1
V: TRBV19
size: .
J: TRBJ2-2
DNA: TGTGCCAGTAGTATAGGGAACAGGGGGATCACCGGGGAGCTGTTTTTT
CDR3: CASSIGNRGITGELFF

D: .
V: TRBV2
size: many
J: TRBJ2-7
DNA: TGTGCCAGCCAGGACTACCTGATTCGCTCCTACGAGCAGTACTTC
CDR3: CASQDYLIRSYEQYF

D: TRBD2
V: TRBV5-1
size: .
J: TRBJ2-3
DNA: TGCGCCACCCCGCCGGGACAGAGGACTAGCGGGAGGCCTCGAACTAGCACAGATACGCAGTATTTT
CDR3: CATPPGQRTSGRPRTSTDTQYF